The T cell receptor (beta chain) under discussion was sequenced for a study of blood T cells in healthy people across ages. Primed by a sample-barcoded 5' primer and a J-beta primer mix, a second PCR proceeded for 7 to 11 cycles. TCRdb passed the 5' RACE reads through MiXCR, listing each CDR3 protein once. The sample records about 1.5 million distinct CDR3 sequences, around 42% being singletons. The sample holds a few counts of this clonotype. This CDR3 comprises 13 residues. Germline V gene sequence: CDR1 ENHRY, CDR2 SYGVKD. V and J are TRBV10-3 and TRBJ2-7; 7 bases align to TRBD1. The J call may be wrong; the DNA end is better matched by TRBJ2-5. Material: blood. The origin of this receptor is a woman aged 18-30 years in good health. The CDR3 bases are TGTGCCATCAGTGGGCTACAGGGGGAGACCCAGTACTTC. Protein sequence: CAISGLQGETQYF.